One and the same sample provided the 7 T cell receptor beta chains below, sequenced in a study of blood T cell repertoires in COVID-19. Clones were read by immunoSEQ multiplex PCR, and TCRdb kept only the in-frame ones, dropping some. The sample carries some 250,000 clones, about 86% recorded once. The sequencing input was peripheral blood. The receptor source for this set is a man aged 55 to 70 with acute or convalescent COVID-19.

This chain links TRBV29-1 with TRBJ2-3; tentatively, D is TRBD1 (6 bases). The CDR3 is 14 amino acids. The V gene lost 6 bases and the J gene lost 0 bases, with 13 bases spanning the gap. Germline V CDR1 and CDR2: SQVTM, ANQGSEA. The CDR3 spells CSVLRGGSTDTQYF. The CDR3 nucleotides are TGCAGCGTACTCAGGGGCGGTAGCACAGATACGCAGTATTTT.

The chain has TRBV5-5 and TRBJ2-2; 7 nucleotides match TRBD1. V lost 0 bases to trimming and J lost 1 base; unmatched junction nucleotides: 0. CDR1 and CDR2 (germline): SGHKS, YYEKEE (reference sequence). The CDR3 is 15 residues long. CDR3 protein: CASSLGTGNTGELFF. The CDR3, as DNA: TGTGCCAGCAGCTTGGGGACAGGGAACACCGGGGAGCTGTTTTTT. Full variable domain (missing parts from reference TRBV5-5 and TRBJ2-2): DAGVTQSPTHLIKTRGQQVTLRCSPISGHKSVSWYQQVLGQGPQFIFQYYEKEERGRGNFPDRFSARQFPNYSSELNVNALLLGDSALYLCASSLGTGNTGELFFGEGSRLTVL.

CDR3 amino acids: CASSVQETQYF. Here the CDR3 DNA reads TGTGCCAGCTCGGTCCAAGAGACCCAGTACTTC. The chain links TRBV28 to TRBJ2-5, with D unresolved. The CDR3 sequence is 11 residues long. Germline lookup yields CDR1 MDHEN and CDR2 SYDVKM. Trimming took 8 bases from V and 1 from J, leaving 5 bases between them.

The chain couples TRBV2 to TRBJ1-5; 8 bases align to TRBD1. Germline CDR1 and CDR2: SNHLY and FYNNEI. CDR3 size: 14 residues. Trimming cost V 8 bases and J 6 bases; bases outside gene matches: 9. As DNA, the CDR3 is TGTGCCAGCGGCAAGGACAGGGAAGGTCAGCCCCAGCATTTT. As protein: CASGKDREGQPQHF. Combining the CDR3 with reference TRBV2 and TRBJ1-5 gives the whole variable domain EPEVTQTPSHQVTQMGQEVILRCVPISNHLYFYWYRQILGQKVEFLVSFYNNEISEKSEIFDDQFSVERPDGSNFTLKIRSTKLEDSAMYFCASGKDREGQPQHFGDGTRLSIL.

V usage is TRBV7-2 and J usage is TRBJ2-2; 15 positions match TRBD2. The CDR3 sequence is 17 residues long. V was clipped by 6 bases and J by 1 base; unmatched bases: 3. Germline-derived CDR1 and CDR2 are SGHTA and FQGNSA. CDR3: CASSSGLAGGNTGELFF. CDR3 coding DNA: TGTGCCAGCAGTTCGGGACTAGCGGGAGGGAACACCGGGGAGCTGTTTTTT.

A few counts support this clone. V gene TRBV4-3 combines with J gene TRBJ2-1; 7 bases are a match to TRBD2. CDR3 length equals 17 residues. V shed 0 bases, J shed 8 bases, and the junction held 13 bases outside the gene matches. Germline CDR1 is LGHNA and CDR2 is YSLEER. This CDR3 reads CASSQDYGRAGDHEQFF. The CDR3 nucleotides read TGCGCCAGCAGCCAAGATTATGGGAGGGCGGGAGACCATGAGCAGTTCTTC.

The chain is built from TRBV9 and TRBJ2-7, with D unresolved. Trimming removed 3 bases from V and 3 bases from J, with 16 bases in between. The CDR3 runs 15 residues. CDR1 is SGDLS and CDR2 is YYNGEE in the germline V gene. CDR3 protein: CASSAGAPASYEQYF. Written as DNA, the CDR3 is TGTGCCAGCAGCGCAGGCGCCCCTGCGAGCTACGAGCAGTACTTC. Filled out from reference TRBV9 and TRBJ2-7, the complete variable domain reads DSGVTQTPKHLITATGQRVTLRCSPRSGDLSVYWYQQSLDQGLQFLIQYYNGEERAKGNILERFSAQQFPDLHSELNLSSLELGDSALYFCASSAGAPASYEQYFGPGTRLTVT.